The 14 T cell receptor beta chains below come from one sample, sequenced in a study of identifying expanded T cells in peripheral blood. Here immunoSEQ multiplex PCR was the method, and the copy in TCRdb shows in-frame clones only, minus some. The sample has 120,000 or so clones; more than 75% are singletons. The sequencing input was blood. The source is a person aged 18 to 75 in good health.

V and J are TRBV7-6 and TRBJ1-2, with a weak D call TRBD1 (6 bases). The CDR3 sequence is 14 residues long. The germline gives CDR1 SGHVS, CDR2 FNYEAQ. Trimming took 6 bases from V and 4 from J, leaving 15 bases between them. CDR3 DNA sequence: TGTGCCAGCAGTGTATCGGGGGCTGGCTATGGCTACACCTTC. This gives the protein CASSVSGAGYGYTF.

The chain employs TRBV19 and TRBJ1-5; 11 bases line up with TRBD1. The germline V gene encodes CDR1 LNHDA and CDR2 SQIVND (reference sequence). This CDR3 comprises 14 residues. Germline trimming cut 3 bases from V and 7 bases from J; bases unmatched to any gene: 2. The CDR3 is CASSMDRGLQPQHF. In nucleotides, the CDR3 is TGTGCCAGTAGTATGGACAGGGGGCTGCAGCCCCAGCATTTT.

This clone was detected once. The chain is built from TRBV6-6 and TRBJ1-1; D gene unclear. V gave up 3 bases and J gave up 1 base, with 12 bases separating them. The germline V gene has CDR1 MNHNY and CDR2 SVGAGI (reference sequence). The CDR3 has 15 residues. In nucleotides, the CDR3 is TGTGCCAGCAGTTATTATCGGGCTACGAACACTGAAGCTTTCTTT. This encodes CASSYYRATNTEAFF.

The chain has TRBV11-2 and TRBJ1-6; D gene ambiguous. Germline CDR1 and CDR2: SGHAT and FQNNGV. This CDR3 spans 18 amino acids. The V gene lost 2 bases and the J gene lost 4 bases, with 18 bases spanning the gap. This CDR3 is CASSLTLAVQEYNSPLHF. In DNA, the CDR3 is TGTGCCAGCAGCTTAACCTTAGCAGTTCAAGAATATAATTCACCCCTCCACTTT.

The gene calls are TRBV7-9 and TRBJ2-6; the D gene is possibly TRBD1 (5 bases). Per germline, CDR1 SEHNR and CDR2 FQNEAQ (reference sequence). V was cut by 3 bases and J by 3 bases, with 12 bases left in between. This CDR3 has 16 residues. For the CDR3, the DNA is TGTGCCAGCAGCTTCGGCAGGGCCGGTGGGGCCAACGTCCTGACTTTC. Protein: CASSFGRAGGANVLTF.

V gene TRBV2 combines with J gene TRBJ2-5, with 12 bases lining up with TRBD2. The V segment lost 4 bases and the J segment 2 bases; nucleotides outside the gene matches: 2. The germline V gene has CDR1 SNHLY and CDR2 FYNNEI. CDR3 length: 15 residues. CDR3 sequence reads: CASSGLAGEQETQYF. The DNA of the CDR3 is TGTGCCAGCAGTGGACTAGCGGGGGAACAAGAGACCCAGTACTTC.

The chain couples TRBV5-1 to TRBJ2-4; D gene uncertain. The CDR3 has 15 amino acids. V lost 7 bases and J 5 bases, leaving 19 bases between the germline ends. Germline CDR1 and CDR2: SGHRS and YFSETQ. CDR3 amino acids: CASSKPDNTENIQYF. The CDR3, as DNA: TGCGCCAGCTCTAAGCCCGACAATACAGAAAACATTCAGTACTTC.

The chain has TRBV6-6 and TRBJ2-6; D not certain. Germline loops: CDR1 MNHNY, CDR2 SVGAGI (reference sequence). V lost 6 bases to trimming and J lost 2 bases, with 2 bases between them. CDR3 length equals 12 residues. The CDR3 spells CASSPGANVLTF. The CDR3 DNA sequence: TGTGCCAGCAGCCCTGGGGCCAACGTCCTGACTTTC.

The genes are TRBV23-1 and TRBJ2-3, with 11 bases that match TRBD1. TRBV23-1 is identified as an open reading frame with a role that is uncertain. V lost 2 bases to trimming and J lost 4 bases; unmatched junction nucleotides: 2. The CDR3 consists of 15 residues. The chain's CDR3 is CASSQPGQGADTQYF. The CDR3 nucleotides read TGCGCCAGCAGTCAACCGGGACAGGGGGCAGATACGCAGTATTTT.

A few counts support this clone. The chain is built from TRBV7-9 and TRBJ2-2, with TRBD2 identical over 8 bases. V trimming: 11 bases; J trimming: 1 base; junction bases outside the gene matches: 6. Per germline, CDR1 SEHNR and CDR2 FQNEAQ (reference sequence). CDR3 size: 14 residues. The CDR3 protein is CAYRGGMNTGELFF. The DNA for the CDR3 is TGTGCCTACCGGGGGGGCATGAACACCGGGGAGCTGTTTTTT.

The rearrangement uses TRBV27 and TRBJ1-6; D is perhaps TRBD1 (5 bases). The V end was cut by 1 base, the J end by 7 bases, with 11 bases between. The CDR3 consists of 15 residues. Germline CDR1 and CDR2: MNHEY and SMNVEV (reference sequence). For the CDR3, the DNA is TGTGCCAGCAGTTTATGGGCGGACAAGAATTCACCCCTCCACTTT. Its translation: CASSLWADKNSPLHF.

The genes are TRBV18 and TRBJ2-3; D unclear. This CDR3 region has 15 residues. Per germline, CDR1 KGHSH and CDR2 LQKENI. The V gene lost 2 bases and the J gene lost 2 bases, with 11 bases spanning the gap. In DNA form, the CDR3 reads TGTGCCAGCTCACCAGAAGGGCCCGCCACAGATACGCAGTATTTT. Amino acid sequence: CASSPEGPATDTQYF.

The chain links TRBV6-1 to TRBJ1-5; D is undetermined. Trimming pared 4 bases from V and 7 bases from J, leaving 8 bases between. From germline, CDR1 is MNHNS and CDR2 SASEGT. This CDR3 has 12 amino acids. CDR3: CASSGLGQPQHF. CDR3 in DNA: TGTGCCAGCAGTGGTCTGGGACAGCCCCAGCATTTT.

This clone has just one count. This sequence joins TRBV6-5 and TRBJ1-2; perhaps TRBD1 as D (5 bases). This CDR3 is 14 amino acids long. The V end was cut by 6 bases, the J end by 5 bases, with 16 bases between. Per germline, CDR1 MNHEY and CDR2 SVGAGI. The CDR3 nucleotides are TGTGCCAGCAGCATCGGGGCATTCCGATATGGCTACACCTTC. It specifies CASSIGAFRYGYTF.